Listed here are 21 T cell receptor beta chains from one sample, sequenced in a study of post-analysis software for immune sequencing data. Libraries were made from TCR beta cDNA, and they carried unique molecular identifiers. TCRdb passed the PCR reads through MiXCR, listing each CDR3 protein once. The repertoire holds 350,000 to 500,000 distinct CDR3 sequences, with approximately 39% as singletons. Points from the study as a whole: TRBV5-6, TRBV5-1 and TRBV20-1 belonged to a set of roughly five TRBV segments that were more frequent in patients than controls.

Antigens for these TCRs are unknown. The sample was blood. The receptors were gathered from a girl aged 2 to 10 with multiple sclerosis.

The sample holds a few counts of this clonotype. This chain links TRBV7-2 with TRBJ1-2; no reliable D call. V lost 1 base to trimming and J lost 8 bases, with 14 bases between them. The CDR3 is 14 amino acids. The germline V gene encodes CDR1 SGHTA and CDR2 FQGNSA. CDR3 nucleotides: TGTGCCAGCAGCTTAGGGACGGGCTCCTGGGGCTACACCTTC. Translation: CASSLGTGSWGYTF.

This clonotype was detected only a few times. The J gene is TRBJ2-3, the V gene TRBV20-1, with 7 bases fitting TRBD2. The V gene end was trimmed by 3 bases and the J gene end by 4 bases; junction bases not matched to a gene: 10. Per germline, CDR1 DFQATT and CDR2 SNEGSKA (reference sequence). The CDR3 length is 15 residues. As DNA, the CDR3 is TGCAGTGCTAGGCGGAGCGGGAACGTTCCAGATACGCAGTATTTT. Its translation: CSARRSGNVPDTQYF.

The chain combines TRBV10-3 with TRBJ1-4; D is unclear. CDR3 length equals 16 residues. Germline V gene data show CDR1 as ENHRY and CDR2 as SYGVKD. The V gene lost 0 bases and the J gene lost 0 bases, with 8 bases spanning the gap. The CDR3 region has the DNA TGTGCCATCAGTGAGTCTGGGCATACAACTAATGAAAAACTGTTTTTT. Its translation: CAISESGHTTNEKLFF.

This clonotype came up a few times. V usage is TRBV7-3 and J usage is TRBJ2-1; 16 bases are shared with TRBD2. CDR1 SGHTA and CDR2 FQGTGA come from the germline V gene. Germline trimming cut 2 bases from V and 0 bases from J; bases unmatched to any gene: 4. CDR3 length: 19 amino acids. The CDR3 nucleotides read TGTGCCAGCAGCTTATGGGGACTAGCGGGAGGGATCTCCTACAATGAGCAGTTCTTC. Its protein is CASSLWGLAGGISYNEQFF.

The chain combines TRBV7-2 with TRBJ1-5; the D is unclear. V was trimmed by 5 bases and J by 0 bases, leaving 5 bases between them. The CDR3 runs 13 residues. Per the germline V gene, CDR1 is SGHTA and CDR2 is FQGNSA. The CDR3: CASSIVSNQPQHF. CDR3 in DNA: TGTGCCAGCAGCATAGTTAGCAATCAGCCCCAGCATTTT.

The CDR3 DNA reads TGTGCCAGCAGCATCCTTGGGGTTTGGGGCTCGGTGATATACGAGCAGTACTTC. Its protein is CASSILGVWGSVIYEQYF. V is TRBV9 and J is TRBJ2-7; possible D gene TRBD1, 5 bases. Germline lookup yields CDR1 SGDLS and CDR2 YYNGEE. This CDR3 has 18 amino acids. Between the trimmed V and J ends, which lost 4 bases and 4 bases, there was a span of 27 bases.

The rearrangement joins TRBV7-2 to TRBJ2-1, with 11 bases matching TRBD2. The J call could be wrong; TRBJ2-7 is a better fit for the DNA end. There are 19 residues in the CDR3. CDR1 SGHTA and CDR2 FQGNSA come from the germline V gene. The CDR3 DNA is TGTGCCAGCAGCTTCAGACTAGCGGGGTTCTCGAGCTCCTACAATGAGCAGTACTTC. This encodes CASSFRLAGFSSSYNEQYF.

As DNA, the CDR3 is TGCGCCAGCAGCCAAGCGGAGACTAGCGGCTACACCTTC. Translation gives CASSQAETSGYTF. This chain links TRBV4-1 with TRBJ1-2; D is uncertain. V lost 1 base, J lost 8 bases, and 11 bases lay in between. CDR3 length: 13 residues. From germline, CDR1 is MGHRA and CDR2 YSYEKL.

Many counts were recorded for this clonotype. CDR3 in amino acids: CASSLVLRGSEQYF. The DNA for the CDR3 is TGTGCCAGCAGCTTAGTACTACGGGGAAGCGAGCAGTACTTC. The gene calls are TRBV7-6 and TRBJ2-7, with D maybe TRBD2 (5 bases). Germline CDR1 reads SGHVS; CDR2 reads FNYEAQ. CDR3 length: 14 residues. The ends were cut back, 1 base at V and 6 bases at J, with 13 bases in the middle.

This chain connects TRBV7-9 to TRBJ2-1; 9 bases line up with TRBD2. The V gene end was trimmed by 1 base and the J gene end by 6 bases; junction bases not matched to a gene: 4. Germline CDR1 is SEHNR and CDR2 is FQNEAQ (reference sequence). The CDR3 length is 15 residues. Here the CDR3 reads CASSLVAGARNEQFF. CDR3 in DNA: TGTGCCAGCAGCTTAGTAGCGGGAGCCCGCAATGAGCAGTTCTTC.

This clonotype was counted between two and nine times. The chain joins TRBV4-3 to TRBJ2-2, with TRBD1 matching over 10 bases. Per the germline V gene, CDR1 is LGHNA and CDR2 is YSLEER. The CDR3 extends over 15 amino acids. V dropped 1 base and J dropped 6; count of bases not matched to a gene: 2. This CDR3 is CASSQGTGGSGELFF. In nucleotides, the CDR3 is TGCGCCAGCAGCCAAGGGACAGGGGGGTCCGGGGAGCTGTTTTTT.

In DNA, the CDR3 is TGTGCCAGCAGACTCGGGATTCTGGCTTTCTTT. It specifies CASRLGILAFF. The chain joins TRBV28 to TRBJ1-1; D call uncertain. This CDR3 is 11 amino acids long. The V gene's germline CDR1 is MDHEN and CDR2 SYDVKM. V gave up 6 bases and J gave up 11 bases, with 13 bases separating them. The whole variable domain, filled in from reference TRBV28 and TRBJ1-1, reads DVKVTQSSRYLVKRTGEKVFLECVQDMDHENMFWYRQDPGLGLRLIYFSYDVKMKEKGDIPEGYSVSREKKERFSLILESASTNQTSMYLCASRLGILAFFGQGTRLTVV.

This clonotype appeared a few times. The CDR3 sequence: CASTPVRGNTDTQYF. The DNA for the CDR3 is TGTGCCAGCACCCCAGTCAGGGGGAACACAGATACGCAGTATTTT. The chain combines TRBV7-2 with TRBJ2-3; 7 nucleotides line up with TRBD1. From germline, CDR1 is SGHTA and CDR2 FQGNSA. The CDR3 contains 15 residues. Trimming at V came to 7 bases and at J to 2 bases, leaving 9 bases not matched to a gene.

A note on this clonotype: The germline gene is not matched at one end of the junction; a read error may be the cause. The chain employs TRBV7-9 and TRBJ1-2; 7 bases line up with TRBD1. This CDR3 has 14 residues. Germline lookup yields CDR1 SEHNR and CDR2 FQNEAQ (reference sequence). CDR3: CACSLTGTVYGYTF. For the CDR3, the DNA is TGTGCCTGCAGTTTAACCGGGACAGTCTATGGCTACACCTTC.

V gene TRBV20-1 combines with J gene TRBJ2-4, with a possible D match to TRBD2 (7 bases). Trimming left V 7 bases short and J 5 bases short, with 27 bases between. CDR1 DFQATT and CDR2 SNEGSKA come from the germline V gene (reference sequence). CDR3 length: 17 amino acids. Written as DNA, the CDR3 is TGCAGTGTTGCCCCTTGGGGGGGGGCCAATAGGGAAAACATTCAGTACTTC. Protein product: CSVAPWGGANRENIQYF.

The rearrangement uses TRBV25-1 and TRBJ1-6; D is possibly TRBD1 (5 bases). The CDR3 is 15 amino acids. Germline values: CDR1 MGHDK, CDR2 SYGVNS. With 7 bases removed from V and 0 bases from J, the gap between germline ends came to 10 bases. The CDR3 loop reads CASKGTGSYNSPLHF. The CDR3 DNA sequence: TGTGCCAGCAAAGGGACCGGCTCCTATAATTCACCCCTCCACTTT. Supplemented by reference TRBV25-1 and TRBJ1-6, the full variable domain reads EADIYQTPRYLVIGTGKKITLECSQTMGHDKMYWYQQDPGMELHLIHYSYGVNSTEKGDLSSESTVSRIRTEHFPLTLESARPSHTSQYLCASKGTGSYNSPLHFGNGTRLTVT.

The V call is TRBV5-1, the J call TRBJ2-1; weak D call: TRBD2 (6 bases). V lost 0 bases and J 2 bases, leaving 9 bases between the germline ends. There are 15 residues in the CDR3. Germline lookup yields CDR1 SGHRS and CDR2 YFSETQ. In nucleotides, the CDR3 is TGCGCCAGCAGCTTGGCTGGGGGGACCTACAATGAGCAGTTCTTC. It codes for CASSLAGGTYNEQFF.

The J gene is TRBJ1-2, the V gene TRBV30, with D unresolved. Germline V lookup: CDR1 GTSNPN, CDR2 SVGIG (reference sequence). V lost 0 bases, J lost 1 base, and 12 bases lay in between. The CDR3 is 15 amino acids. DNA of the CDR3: TGTGCCTGGAGTGTACGTCCAATGGGTAACTATGGCTACACCTTC. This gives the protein CAWSVRPMGNYGYTF.

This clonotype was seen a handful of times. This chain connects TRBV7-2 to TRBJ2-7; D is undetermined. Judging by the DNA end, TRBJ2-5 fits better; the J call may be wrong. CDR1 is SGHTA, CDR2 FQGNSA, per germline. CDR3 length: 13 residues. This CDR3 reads CASSLVKGETQYF. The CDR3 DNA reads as TGTGCCAGCAGCTTAGTCAAGGGTGAGACCCAGTACTTC.

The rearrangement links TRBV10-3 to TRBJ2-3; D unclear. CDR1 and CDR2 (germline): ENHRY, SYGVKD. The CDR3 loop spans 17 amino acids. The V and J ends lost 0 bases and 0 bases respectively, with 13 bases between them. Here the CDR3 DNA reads TGTGCCATCAGTGAGTCGAGTGGGTCACCTAGCACAGATACGCAGTATTTT. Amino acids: CAISESSGSPSTDTQYF.

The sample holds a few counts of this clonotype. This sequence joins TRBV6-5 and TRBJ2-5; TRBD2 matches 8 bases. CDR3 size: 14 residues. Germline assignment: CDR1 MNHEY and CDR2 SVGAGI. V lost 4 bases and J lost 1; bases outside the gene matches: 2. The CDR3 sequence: CASSFAGGQETQYF. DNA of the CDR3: TGTGCCAGCAGTTTCGCGGGGGGCCAAGAGACCCAGTACTTC.